These 21 T cell receptor beta chains were all obtained from the same sample, sequenced in a study of cytomegalovirus exposure and HLA in healthy donors. With 60 Vbeta and 13 Jbeta primers, the PCR was carried out. Generated by immunoSEQ multiplex PCR, the TCRdb table keeps only in-frame clones and is missing some. The table shows under 150,000 clones, with around 81% occurring only once. Sequencing was done on a sample of PBMCs. The receptor set was obtained from a woman in her twenties or thirties in good health and CMV-seronegative.

This chain uses TRBV7-9 with TRBJ1-2; no clear D. V lost 1 base, J lost 3 bases, and 9 bases lay in between. CDR3 length equals 14 residues. CDR1 SEHNR and CDR2 FQNEAQ come from the germline V gene (reference sequence). Written as DNA, the CDR3 is TGTGCCAGCAGCTTAGAGCTTGAGGACTATGGCTACACCTTC. This codes for CASSLELEDYGYTF. Full variable domain (missing parts from reference TRBV7-9 and TRBJ1-2): DTGVSQNPRHKITKRGQNVTFRCDPISEHNRLYWYRQTLGQGPEFLTYFQNEAQLEKSRLLSDRFSAERPKGSFSTLEIQRTEQGDSAMYLCASSLELEDYGYTFGSGTRLTVV.

The chain employs TRBV5-1 and TRBJ1-3; 7 bases match TRBD1. The V gene's germline CDR1 is SGHRS and CDR2 YFSETQ. The CDR3 is 15 amino acids. V shed 7 bases and J 0 bases; nucleotides not matched to a gene: 7. Written as DNA, the CDR3 is TGCGCCAGCGGTCGGGACAGCAGCTCTGGAAACACCATATATTTT. Its protein is CASGRDSSSGNTIYF.

The genes are TRBV2 and TRBJ2-1; 14 bases match TRBD2. The CDR3 contains 15 residues. After removal of 6 bases from V and 7 bases from J, the junction contained 5 bases not matched to a gene. The germline V gene encodes CDR1 SNHLY and CDR2 FYNNEI. The CDR3 here is CASSSRLAGGNEQFF. The CDR3 DNA sequence: TGTGCCAGCAGCTCTCGACTAGCGGGAGGGAATGAGCAGTTCTTC.

This rearrangement joins TRBV11-2 to TRBJ2-7; D gene ambiguous. V lost 2 bases and J 5 bases, leaving 13 bases between the germline ends. Germline CDR1 reads SGHAT; CDR2 reads FQNNGV. The CDR3 length is 14 residues. The CDR3, as DNA: TGTGCCAGCAGCTTATCTGGTCGAGTACACGAGCAGTACTTC. Protein sequence: CASSLSGRVHEQYF.

This sequence joins TRBV18 and TRBJ1-2, with 7 positions matching TRBD1. This CDR3 has 14 residues. The germline CDR1 and CDR2 sequences are KGHSH and LQKENI. V gave up 6 bases and J gave up 2 bases; unmatched junction bases: 6. CDR3 in DNA: TGTGCCAGCTCGACCAGGGGGGACAACTATGGCTACACCTTC. Its translation is CASSTRGDNYGYTF.

The rearrangement uses TRBV6-5 and TRBJ2-3; 7 bases are a match to TRBD1. The junction had 6 bases not matched to a gene; V was cut back by 6 bases and J by 0 bases. CDR1 is MNHEY and CDR2 is SVGAGI in the germline V gene. The CDR3 covers 15 residues. The DNA for the CDR3 is TGTGCCAGCAGGGGACAGCTTTCTAGCACAGATACGCAGTATTTT. The encoded protein is CASRGQLSSTDTQYF.

This sequence joins TRBV19 and TRBJ2-7; D unresolved. Germline lookup yields CDR1 LNHDA and CDR2 SQIVND (reference sequence). The CDR3 contains 13 residues. V lost 6 bases to trimming and J lost 2 bases, with 11 bases between them. This CDR3 reads CASSLQYAYEQYF. In DNA, the CDR3 is TGTGCCAGTAGCCTACAGTATGCCTACGAGCAGTACTTC.

J is TRBJ2-3 and V is TRBV18, with TRBD2 identical over 7 bases. This CDR3 comprises 18 residues. The J segment lost 0 bases and the V segment lost 1 base, leaving 10 bases of the junction unmatched. The V gene's germline CDR1 is KGHSH and CDR2 LQKENI. The CDR3 DNA reads TGTGCCAGCTCACCACAATCGGGCGGGAGAGGGAGCACAGATACGCAGTATTTT. It translates to CASSPQSGGRGSTDTQYF.

The V call is TRBV9, the J call TRBJ1-1, with D possibly TRBD1 on 6 matching bases. The ends were cut back, 0 bases at V and 0 bases at J, with 12 bases in the middle. The CDR3 consists of 16 residues. Looked up from germline, CDR1 is SGDLS and CDR2 is YYNGEE. CDR3 DNA: TGTGCCAGCAGCGTAGCAGGGACATCGTTGAACACTGAAGCTTTCTTT. It is translated as CASSVAGTSLNTEAFF.

The chain links TRBV7-2 to TRBJ2-7, with D tentatively TRBD1 (6 bases). The germline CDR1 and CDR2 sequences are SGHTA and FQGNSA. The V end was cut by 6 bases, the J end by 0 bases, with 12 bases between. The CDR3 runs 14 residues. The CDR3 DNA follows: TGTGCCAGCAGGAGGGACATACTCTCCTACGAGCAGTACTTC. Protein: CASRRDILSYEQYF.

The CDR3 coding sequence is TGTGCCAGCAGCTCGGACAGGGGACGGGACGAGCAGTACTTC. This gives the protein CASSSDRGRDEQYF. V gene TRBV7-2 combines with J gene TRBJ2-7, with 9 bases lining up with TRBD1. J lost 5 bases, V lost 4 bases, and 6 bases had no gene match. This CDR3 is built from 14 residues. Germline CDR1 and CDR2: SGHTA and FQGNSA.

The chain uses TRBV7-9 and TRBJ2-4, with D perhaps matching TRBD1 (8 bases). The CDR3 covers 16 residues. V lost 5 bases and J lost 0, with 14 bases in between. Germline V gene sequence: CDR1 SEHNR, CDR2 FQNEAQ (reference sequence). The CDR3 sequence: CASSATGGEAKNIQYF. The CDR3 nucleotides read TGTGCCAGCAGCGCAACAGGGGGGGAAGCCAAAAACATTCAGTACTTC.

V usage is TRBV6-1 and J usage is TRBJ2-5; possibly TRBD2 for D (6 bases). The J call is in doubt because the DNA end fits TRBJ2-7 better. This CDR3 has 15 amino acids. Germline values: CDR1 MNHNS, CDR2 SASEGT. CDR3 DNA: TGTGCCAGCAGTGAAGCGCGGGGTATGCTCGACGAGCAGTACTTC. Translated, it gives CASSEARGMLDEQYF.

The chain uses TRBV14 and TRBJ1-1; 10 bases match TRBD1. V lost 1 base and J lost 5; bases outside the gene matches: 7. The CDR3 is 16 amino acids. Germline CDR1 SGHDN, CDR2 FVKESK. The DNA of the CDR3 is TGTGCCAGCAGCCAAGCCCGGGGACAGGGGAGGACTGAAGCTTTCTTT. Amino acid sequence: CASSQARGQGRTEAFF.

This rearrangement joins TRBV30 to TRBJ2-7; 8 nucleotides line up with TRBD1. In germline, CDR1 is GTSNPN, CDR2 SVGIG (reference sequence). J gave up 2 bases and V 3 bases, and 12 bases lay outside the gene matches. CDR3 length: 16 amino acids. The CDR3 protein is CAWSAPRDRGTYEQYF. For the CDR3, the DNA is TGTGCCTGGAGCGCCCCGCGCGACAGGGGAACCTACGAGCAGTACTTC.

This sequence joins TRBV2 and TRBJ1-2; TRBD1 aligns across 8 bases. The CDR3 has 13 residues. With V trimmed by 3 bases and J by 6 bases, 3 bases remained unmatched. Germline lookup yields CDR1 SNHLY and CDR2 FYNNEI. CDR3 in amino acids: CASSDGRGHGYTF. The CDR3 DNA is TGTGCCAGCAGTGACGGCAGGGGGCATGGCTACACCTTC.

V usage is TRBV11-2 and J usage is TRBJ2-3; TRBD2 is a possible D gene (6 bases). Germline V CDR1 and CDR2: SGHAT, FQNNGV. There are 16 residues in the CDR3. V was cut by 0 bases and J by 0 bases, with 10 bases left in between. The CDR3 protein is CASSLDWSGSTDTQYF. In DNA form, the CDR3 reads TGTGCCAGCAGCTTAGATTGGAGCGGGAGCACAGATACGCAGTATTTT.

This clone has just a few counts. V usage is TRBV7-8 and J usage is TRBJ1-1; tentative D call: TRBD1 (6 bases). The germline gives CDR1 SGHVS, CDR2 FQNEAQ. The CDR3 extends over 15 amino acids. Trimming took off 5 bases at V and 0 bases at J, with 13 bases between the two ends. The CDR3 loop reads CASSGSRGMNTEAFF. In DNA, the CDR3 is TGTGCCAGCAGCGGAAGCAGGGGAATGAACACTGAAGCTTTCTTT.

The chain combines TRBV9 with TRBJ2-3; D call uncertain. V was cut by 0 bases and J by 5 bases, with 10 bases left in between. This CDR3 comprises 14 residues. CDR1 is SGDLS and CDR2 is YYNGEE in the germline V gene. The CDR3 DNA sequence: TGTGCCAGCAGCGTAGAGATAGCTTTAGATACGCAGTATTTT. This codes for CASSVEIALDTQYF. Using reference TRBV9 and TRBJ2-3 for the parts outside the CDR3, the full variable domain is DSGVTQTPKHLITATGQRVTLRCSPRSGDLSVYWYQQSLDQGLQFLIQYYNGEERAKGNILERFSAQQFPDLHSELNLSSLELGDSALYFCASSVEIALDTQYFGPGTRLTVL.

This clone was found once. J is TRBJ1-2 and V is TRBV18; unclear D gene. V lost 5 bases and J 8 bases, leaving 18 bases between the germline ends. The CDR3 totals 14 residues. CDR1 is KGHSH, CDR2 LQKENI, per germline. CDR3 amino acids: CASSYDTNLRGYTF. In DNA, the CDR3 is TGTGCCAGCTCATATGATACCAATCTTCGGGGCTACACCTTC.

This clone has just one count. V and J are TRBV5-1 and TRBJ2-7, with D unclear. The V gene lost 1 base and the J gene lost 2 bases, with 13 bases spanning the gap. From germline, CDR1 is SGHRS and CDR2 YFSETQ. The CDR3 totals 15 residues. The CDR3 loop is CASSLKPTDTYEQYF. The CDR3 DNA reads TGCGCCAGCAGCTTGAAACCGACTGATACCTACGAGCAGTACTTC.